This TCR beta chain was recorded in a study of blood T cell repertoires in COVID-19. Study overall: PBMCs, B-cell-depleted T cells, or T cells were the source of the cDNA or gDNA that made up the material.

In the source study's methods: Counts of nucleated cells, estimated from reference gene primer amplification, were obtained. Method: immunoSEQ multiplex PCR; TCRdb's copy keeps in-frame clones and lacks some. From that table come the V and J calls and clone size; the DNA was used to work out D and trimming. The repertoire holds around 70,000 clones, with around 80% as singletons. This CDR3 is built from 16 residues. Trimming at V came to 4 bases and at J to 4 bases, leaving 5 bases not matched to a gene. Germline CDR1 is MNHEY and CDR2 is SVGEGT. The sequence was obtained from a woman aged 80 or over with active or convalescent COVID-19. Sequencing was done on a sample of peripheral blood. The chain recombines TRBV6-2 or TRBV6-3 with TRBJ2-3; the match to TRBD2 covers 13 bases. DNA of the CDR3: TGTGCCAGCAGTTCCCCGACTAGCGGGGGGTCAGATACGCAGTATTTT. Protein: CASSSPTSGGSDTQYF.